The 29 T cell receptor beta chains below come from one sample, sequenced in a study of control samples from healthy donors and cancer patients. Profiled with immunoSEQ multiplex PCR; TCRdb holds only in-frame clones, not every one. The table has about 50,000 clones, about 88% seen once; the top ten hold under 45%. Sequences were obtained from PBMCs. These receptors were taken from a man in his fifties or sixties with head and neck cancer.

This clone was picked up one time. The rearrangement joins TRBV5-1 to TRBJ2-3, with 10 bases identical to TRBD1. The germline CDR1 and CDR2 sequences are SGHRS and YFSETQ. The CDR3 covers 18 residues. V lost 3 bases, J lost 1 base, and 11 bases stayed unmatched. CDR3 nucleotide sequence: TGCGCCAGCAGCTACTATGACAGGGGGCAACGGGGCACAGATACGCAGTATTTT. Residues: CASSYYDRGQRGTDTQYF.

This clone is a singleton in its sample. This chain connects TRBV19 to TRBJ1-2; perhaps TRBD1 as D (6 bases). V dropped 5 bases and J dropped 8 bases, with 18 bases sitting between them. From germline, CDR1 is LNHDA and CDR2 SQIVND (reference sequence). CDR3 length equals 14 residues. The CDR3 sequence is CASSPGHRVGGYTF. In nucleotides, the CDR3 is TGTGCCAGTAGTCCGGGACACAGGGTGGGCGGCTACACCTTC.

The rearrangement joins TRBV2 to TRBJ1-2; possible D gene TRBD1, 5 bases. Germline V CDR1 and CDR2: SNHLY, FYNNEI. Between the trimmed V and J ends, which lost 4 bases and 4 bases, there was a span of 13 bases. This CDR3 contains 14 residues. This CDR3 is CASSGARDLYGYTF. The CDR3 nucleotides read TGTGCCAGCAGTGGGGCTCGGGACCTCTATGGCTACACCTTC.

CDR3 in DNA: TGTGCCAGCAGCTTAGAAATTTATATGGGACAGGGGACTAACTATGGCTACACCTTC. Residues: CASSLEIYMGQGTNYGYTF. The chain uses TRBV7-8 and TRBJ1-2; TRBD1 matches 10 bases. This CDR3 is 19 amino acids long. V lost 1 base and J lost 0; bases outside the gene matches: 11. The germline gives CDR1 SGHVS, CDR2 FQNEAQ.

CDR3 sequence: CAIGDPGLAGGPVQTQYF. Here the CDR3 DNA reads TGTGCCATCGGAGACCCAGGACTAGCGGGGGGACCTGTGCAGACCCAGTACTTC. The chain recombines TRBV10-3 with TRBJ2-5, with 14 positions matching TRBD2. The CDR3 runs 18 residues. CDR1 ENHRY and CDR2 SYGVKD come from the germline V gene. Germline trimming cut 8 bases from V and 6 bases from J; bases unmatched to any gene: 17.

This sequence joins TRBV7-2 and TRBJ2-5; the D gene is possibly TRBD2 (6 bases). V shed 0 bases and J shed 5 bases, with 7 bases lying between them. This CDR3 has 13 amino acids. Per germline, CDR1 SGHTA and CDR2 FQGNSA. Written as DNA, the CDR3 is TGTGCCAGCAGCTTAGCGCGGGGTGAGACCCAGTACTTC. Translation: CASSLARGETQYF.

The V call is TRBV11-2, the J call TRBJ2-7, with 9 bases identical to TRBD1. With 5 bases clipped from V and 1 base from J, the junction kept 6 bases outside the gene matches. The CDR3 length is 15 residues. CDR1 SGHAT and CDR2 FQNNGV come from the germline V gene. CDR3 in amino acids: CASSPAGQGSYEQYF. In nucleotides, the CDR3 is TGTGCCAGCAGCCCTGCGGGACAGGGTTCCTACGAGCAGTACTTC.

The genes are TRBV9 and TRBJ2-1; D not resolved. Germline V gene lookup returns CDR1 SGDLS and CDR2 YYNGEE. This CDR3 spans 13 amino acids. With 1 base removed from V and 9 bases from J, the gap between germline ends came to 11 bases. CDR3 residues: CASSVTPESEQFF. The CDR3 region has the DNA TGTGCCAGCAGCGTAACCCCGGAGAGTGAGCAGTTCTTC. The entire variable domain, with the rest obtained from reference TRBV9 and TRBJ2-1, is as follows: DSGVTQTPKHLITATGQRVTLRCSPRSGDLSVYWYQQSLDQGLQFLIQYYNGEERAKGNILERFSAQQFPDLHSELNLSSLELGDSALYFCASSVTPESEQFFGPGTRLTVL.

CDR3 nucleotides: TGTGCCAGCAGCGCCGGGGGACAGGGGATGGATACGCAGTATTTT. Its translation: CASSAGGQGMDTQYF. The chain joins TRBV9 to TRBJ2-3, with TRBD1 identical over 10 bases. The CDR3 length is 15 residues. V lost 3 bases to trimming and J lost 6 bases; unmatched junction nucleotides: 7. Per the germline V gene, CDR1 is SGDLS and CDR2 is YYNGEE. The complete variable domain, with remaining parts taken from reference TRBV9 and TRBJ2-3, reads DSGVTQTPKHLITATGQRVTLRCSPRSGDLSVYWYQQSLDQGLQFLIQYYNGEERAKGNILERFSAQQFPDLHSELNLSSLELGDSALYFCASSAGGQGMDTQYFGPGTRLTVL.

This clone has a single count. The chain carries TRBV11-3 and TRBJ1-4; tentatively, D is TRBD1 (6 bases). CDR1 is SGHNT, CDR2 YENEEA, per germline. Trimming left V 1 base short and J 0 bases short, with 12 bases between. CDR3 length: 17 amino acids. The chain's CDR3 is CASSLAPGQATNEKLFF. As DNA, the CDR3 is TGTGCCAGCAGCTTAGCCCCGGGACAAGCAACTAATGAAAAACTGTTTTTT.

The V call is TRBV6-5, the J call TRBJ2-7; D remains ambiguous. The CDR3 sequence is 11 residues long. Trimming removed 10 bases from V and 7 bases from J, with 14 bases in between. Per the germline V gene, CDR1 is MNHEY and CDR2 is SVGAGI. CDR3 coding DNA: TGTGCCACCCGGTTGCTTGGAGAGCAGTACTTC. Its translation is CATRLLGEQYF.

This clone was found a few times. The chain has TRBV15 and TRBJ2-1, with TRBD2 matching 13 bases. The V gene's germline CDR1 is LNHNV and CDR2 YYDKDF (reference sequence). V lost 3 bases, J lost 6 bases, and 8 bases stayed unmatched. The CDR3 spans 17 residues. The CDR3 nucleotides read TGTGCCACCAGCAGGATGGGGACTAGCGGGGTTGCCAATGAGCAGTTCTTC. This codes for CATSRMGTSGVANEQFF.

This clone was observed once. This chain connects TRBV7-9 to TRBJ2-5, with a possible D match to TRBD2 (6 bases). The CDR3 has 14 residues. V lost 8 bases, J lost 7 bases, and 20 bases lay in between. The germline gives CDR1 SEHNR, CDR2 FQNEAQ (reference sequence). This CDR3 is CASALWDAGGTQYF. CDR3 coding DNA: TGTGCCAGCGCATTGTGGGACGCCGGGGGGACCCAGTACTTC.

This clone was counted a few times. The J gene is TRBJ2-5, the V gene TRBV5-6, with TRBD1 matching over 9 bases. CDR3 size: 15 residues. The trim removed 4 bases at V and 1 base at J, leaving 5 bases unmatched. CDR1 and CDR2 from the germline V gene are SGHDT and YYEEEE. CDR3: CASSPLQGAQETQYF. The CDR3 DNA follows: TGTGCCAGCAGCCCGCTACAGGGGGCCCAAGAGACCCAGTACTTC. Supplemented by reference TRBV5-6 and TRBJ2-5, the full variable domain reads DAGVTQSPTHLIKTRGQQVTLRCSPKSGHDTVSWYQQALGQGPQFIFQYYEEEERQRGNFPDRFSGHQFPNYSSELNVNALLLGDSALYLCASSPLQGAQETQYFGPGTRLLVL.

The chain joins TRBV6-2 or TRBV6-3 to TRBJ2-2, with D perhaps assigned TRBD1 or TRBD2 (6 bases each). Germline CDR1 reads MNHEY; CDR2 reads SVGEGT. Trimming pared 6 bases from V and 5 bases from J, leaving 22 bases between. CDR3 size: 17 residues. The DNA of the CDR3 is TGTGCCAGCAGCCCTGTTAGGGGGGCAAGGGGGACCGGGGAGCTGTTTTTT. Protein sequence: CASSPVRGARGTGELFF.

The V call is TRBV2, the J call TRBJ1-5; D is ambiguous. V gave up 6 bases and J gave up 6 bases, with 15 bases separating them. The length of the CDR3 is 14 residues. In germline, CDR1 is SNHLY, CDR2 FYNNEI. The CDR3 loop reads CASSLGGVGQPQHF. As DNA, the CDR3 is TGTGCCAGCAGCCTGGGAGGAGTTGGTCAGCCCCAGCATTTT.

The CDR3 sequence: CASSRTGSQTQYF. CDR3 sequence (DNA): TGTGCCAGCAGCCGTACAGGGTCGCAGACCCAGTACTTC. The V and J genes are TRBV5-4 and TRBJ2-5; maybe TRBD1 (6 bases). This CDR3 comprises 13 residues. V dropped 4 bases and J dropped 6 bases, with 13 bases sitting between them. Germline CDR1 and CDR2: SGHNT and YYREEE (reference sequence).

The table lists this clone with a few counts. This chain uses TRBV5-1 with TRBJ2-2; D tentatively fits TRBD1 or TRBD2 (5 bases each). The CDR3 sequence is 16 residues long. The V end was cut by 2 bases, the J end by 1 base, with 12 bases between. Looked up from germline, CDR1 is SGHRS and CDR2 is YFSETQ. This chain's CDR3 is CASSLYGDQNTGELFF. The CDR3 bases are TGCGCCAGCAGCTTATACGGGGACCAGAACACCGGGGAGCTGTTTTTT.

The gene calls are TRBV7-2 and TRBJ2-5, with D perhaps matching TRBD1 (5 bases). The CDR3 spans 16 residues. V was clipped by 3 bases and J by 4 bases, with 18 bases between them. Germline V gives CDR1 SGHTA, CDR2 FQGNSA. The CDR3 reads CASSFSSGLLLETQYF. The CDR3 DNA is TGTGCCAGCAGCTTTTCCTCAGGGCTTCTCTTAGAGACCCAGTACTTC. Combining the CDR3 with reference TRBV7-2 and TRBJ2-5 gives the whole variable domain GAGVSQSPSNKVTEKGKDVELRCDPISGHTALYWYRQSLGQGLEFLIYFQGNSAPDKSGLPSDRFSAERTGGSVSTLTIQRTQQEDSAVYLCASSFSSGLLLETQYFGPGTRLLVL.

The sample holds one count of this clone. This chain uses TRBV2 with TRBJ1-6; D remains ambiguous. Germline CDR1 reads SNHLY; CDR2 reads FYNNEI. CDR3 length: 11 residues. Trimming removed 5 bases at V and 10 bases at J, with 6 bases between. CDR3 sequence: CASSWESPLHF. The CDR3 region has the DNA TGTGCCAGCAGTTGGGAATCACCCCTCCACTTT.

This clone came up once. The chain links TRBV28 to TRBJ2-7; D is undetermined. Germline V gives CDR1 MDHEN, CDR2 SYDVKM. V was pared by 4 bases and J by 2 bases, with 9 bases between. The CDR3 covers 13 residues. CDR3 amino acids: CASSSALTYEQYF. The CDR3 bases are TGTGCCAGCAGTTCTGCCTTGACCTACGAGCAGTACTTC.

V usage is TRBV5-6 and J usage is TRBJ1-2; possibly TRBD1 for D (6 bases). CDR1 and CDR2 from the germline V gene are SGHDT and YYEEEE. This CDR3 region has 14 residues. Between the trimmed V and J ends, which lost 3 bases and 8 bases, there was a span of 17 bases. CDR3 sequence (DNA): TGTGCCAGCAGCTCCGGGGGAACAGGGCTCGGCTACACCTTC. As protein: CASSSGGTGLGYTF.

This chain joins TRBV6-5 and TRBJ2-5; a weak D match, TRBD1 (6 bases). This CDR3 region has 15 residues. V gave up 4 bases and J gave up 4 bases, with 16 bases separating them. The V gene's germline CDR1 is MNHEY and CDR2 SVGAGI. CDR3 DNA sequence: TGTGCCAGCAGTTCCAGGGGTCGGTATGCAGAGACCCAGTACTTC. Protein: CASSSRGRYAETQYF.

There are a few counts of this clone. The V gene is TRBV11-3, the J gene TRBJ2-1; possibly TRBD1 or TRBD2 for D (5 bases each). The germline V and J ends were trimmed by 3 bases and 4 bases, with 13 bases remaining between them. Germline V CDR1 and CDR2: SGHNT, YENEEA. CDR3 length: 15 amino acids. The CDR3 nucleotides read TGTGCCAGCAGCTTGGGTGGGACCCGGTACAATGAGCAGTTCTTC. Protein sequence: CASSLGGTRYNEQFF.

The table lists this clone with a count of one. The chain couples TRBV7-7 to TRBJ2-1; D possibly corresponds to TRBD2 (6 bases). The CDR3 is 15 amino acids. Trimming removed 1 base at V and 6 bases at J, with 13 bases between. CDR1 is SSHAT, CDR2 FNYEAQ, per germline (reference sequence). Here the CDR3 reads CASSLEAGPGNEQFF. The CDR3 region has the DNA TGTGCCAGCAGCTTAGAGGCGGGGCCTGGCAATGAGCAGTTCTTC.

The CDR3 DNA sequence: TGTGCCAGCAGTGGTAGGACAGACACCAACTATGGCTACACCTTC. Its protein product is CASSGRTDTNYGYTF. The rearrangement links TRBV2 to TRBJ1-2, with a possible D match to TRBD1 (6 bases). Per germline, CDR1 SNHLY and CDR2 FYNNEI. The CDR3 spans 15 residues. Trimming took off 4 bases at V and 2 bases at J, with 14 bases between the two ends.

This chain links TRBV28 with TRBJ2-1; D gene unclear. The CDR3 has 12 amino acids. With 6 bases removed from V and 2 bases from J, the gap between germline ends came to 5 bases. Per the germline V gene, CDR1 is MDHEN and CDR2 is SYDVKM. This chain's CDR3 is CASRGPYNEQFF. CDR3 in DNA: TGTGCCAGCAGGGGCCCCTACAATGAGCAGTTCTTC.

This chain connects TRBV7-6 to TRBJ1-1; maybe TRBD1 (5 bases). This CDR3 region has 13 residues. Germline CDR1 is SGHVS and CDR2 is FNYEAQ. The germline V and J ends were trimmed by 2 bases and 5 bases, with 9 bases remaining between them. CDR3 amino acids: CASSLRGDTEAFF. In DNA, the CDR3 is TGTGCCAGCAGCTTACGAGGGGATACTGAAGCTTTCTTT.

The chain combines TRBV11-3 with TRBJ2-3; maybe TRBD2 (5 bases). Germline CDR1 reads SGHNT; CDR2 reads YENEEA. The CDR3 extends over 15 amino acids. Trimming cost V 3 bases and J 1 base, with 11 bases left between them. The CDR3 spells CASSFRGFGTDTQYF. The CDR3 DNA is TGTGCCAGCAGCTTTCGAGGGTTTGGCACAGATACGCAGTATTTT.